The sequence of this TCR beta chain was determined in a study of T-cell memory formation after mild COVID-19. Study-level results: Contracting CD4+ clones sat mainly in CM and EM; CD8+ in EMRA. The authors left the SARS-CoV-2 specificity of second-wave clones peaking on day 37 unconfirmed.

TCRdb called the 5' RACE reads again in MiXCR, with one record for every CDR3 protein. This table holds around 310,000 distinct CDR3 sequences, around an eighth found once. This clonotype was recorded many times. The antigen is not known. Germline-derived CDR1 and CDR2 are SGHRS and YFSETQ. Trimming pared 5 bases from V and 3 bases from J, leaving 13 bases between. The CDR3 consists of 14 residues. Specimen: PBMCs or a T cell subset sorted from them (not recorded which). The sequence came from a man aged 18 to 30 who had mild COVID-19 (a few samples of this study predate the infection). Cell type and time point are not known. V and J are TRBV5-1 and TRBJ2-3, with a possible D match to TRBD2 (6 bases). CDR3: CASREAGGTDTQYF. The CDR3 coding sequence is TGCGCCAGCAGGGAAGCGGGCGGAACAGATACGCAGTATTTT.